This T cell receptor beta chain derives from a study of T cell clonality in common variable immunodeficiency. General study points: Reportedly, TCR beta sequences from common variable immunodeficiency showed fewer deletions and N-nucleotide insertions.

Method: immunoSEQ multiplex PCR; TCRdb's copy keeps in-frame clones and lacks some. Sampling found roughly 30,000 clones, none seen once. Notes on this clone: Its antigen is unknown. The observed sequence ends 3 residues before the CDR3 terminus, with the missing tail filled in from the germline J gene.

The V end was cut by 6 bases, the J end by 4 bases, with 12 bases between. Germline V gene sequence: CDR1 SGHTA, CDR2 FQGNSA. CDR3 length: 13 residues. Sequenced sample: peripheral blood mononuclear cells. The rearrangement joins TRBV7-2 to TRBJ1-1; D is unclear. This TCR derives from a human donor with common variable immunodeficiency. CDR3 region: CASRPPNATEAFF. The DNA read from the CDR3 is TGTGCCAGCAGACCCCCTAACGCCACTGAA.